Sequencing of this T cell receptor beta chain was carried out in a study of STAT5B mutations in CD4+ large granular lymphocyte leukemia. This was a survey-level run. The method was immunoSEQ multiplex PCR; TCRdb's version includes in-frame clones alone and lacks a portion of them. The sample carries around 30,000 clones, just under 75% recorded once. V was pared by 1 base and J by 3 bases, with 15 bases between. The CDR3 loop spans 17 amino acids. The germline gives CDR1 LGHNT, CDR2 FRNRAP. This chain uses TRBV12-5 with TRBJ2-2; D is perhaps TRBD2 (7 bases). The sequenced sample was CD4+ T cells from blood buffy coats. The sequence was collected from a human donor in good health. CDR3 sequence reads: CASGLAGRGADTGELFF. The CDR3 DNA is TGTGCTAGTGGTTTGGCCGGCCGGGGGGCTGACACCGGGGAGCTGTTTTTT. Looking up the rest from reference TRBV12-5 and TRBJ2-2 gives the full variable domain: DARVTQTPRHKVTEMGQEVTMRCQPILGHNTVFWYRQTMMQGLELLAYFRNRAPLDDSGMPKDRFSAEMPDATLATLKIQPSEPRDSAVYFCASGLAGRGADTGELFFGEGSRLTVL.